This T cell receptor (beta chain) is drawn from a study of shared clonotypes between healthy human individuals. The CDR3 runs to 13 residues. J was trimmed by 11 bases and V by 5 bases; bases with no gene match: 6. Germline V CDR1 and CDR2: SGHTA, FQGNSA. Generated by immunoSEQ multiplex PCR, the TCRdb table keeps only in-frame clones and is missing some. The table shows over 2 million clones, with around 92% occurring only once. V is TRBV7-2 and J is TRBJ1-4; 9 nucleotides agree with TRBD1. The source is a man aged 18 to 30 in good health. Some clones in this sample may be carry-over from other donors' samples. Sequencing was carried out using naive CD4+ T cells from PBMCs. Subset meaning: CD45RA+ positively selected. CDR3 sequence: CASSPETGGKLFF. CDR3 nucleotide sequence: TGTGCCAGCAGCCCGGAGACAGGGGGTAAACTGTTTTTT.